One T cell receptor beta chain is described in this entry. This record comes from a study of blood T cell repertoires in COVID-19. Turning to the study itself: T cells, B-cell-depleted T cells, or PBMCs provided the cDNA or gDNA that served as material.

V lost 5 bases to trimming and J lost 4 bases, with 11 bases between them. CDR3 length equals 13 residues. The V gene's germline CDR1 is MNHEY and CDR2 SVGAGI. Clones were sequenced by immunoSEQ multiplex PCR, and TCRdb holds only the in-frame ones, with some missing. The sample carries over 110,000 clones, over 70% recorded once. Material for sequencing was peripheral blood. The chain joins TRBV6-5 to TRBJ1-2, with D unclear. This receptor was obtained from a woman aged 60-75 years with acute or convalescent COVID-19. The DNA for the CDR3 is TGTGCCAGCAGTAGGGAGCTGTCCTATGGCTACACCTTC. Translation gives CASSRELSYGYTF.